This passage covers 25 T cell receptor beta chains from one sample sequenced in a study of shared clonotypes between healthy human individuals. Generated by immunoSEQ multiplex PCR, the TCRdb table keeps only in-frame clones and is missing some. The sample has about a million clones, about 76% seen once. The sample taken for sequencing was memory CD4+ T cells sorted from blood. The subset is: CD45RA-negative fraction. The receptors here all came from a man between 18 and 29 years old in good health.

The rearrangement joins TRBV19 to TRBJ1-5, with TRBD1 as a possible D gene (5 bases). Germline V gene sequence: CDR1 LNHDA, CDR2 SQIVND (reference sequence). The CDR3 length is 16 residues. Trimming shortened V by 5 bases and J by 5 bases, and 19 bases separated the two germline ends. Here the CDR3 DNA reads TGTGCCAGTAGTTACGCGGGATCGGACAATTATCAGCCCCAGCATTTT. It encodes CASSYAGSDNYQPQHF. Supplemented by reference TRBV19 and TRBJ1-5, the full variable domain reads DGGITQSPKYLFRKEGQNVTLSCEQNLNHDAMYWYRQDPGQGLRLIYYSQIVNDFQKGDIAEGYSVSREKKESFPLTVTSAQKNPTAFYLCASSYAGSDNYQPQHFGDGTRLSIL.

V is TRBV5-1 and J is TRBJ2-7, with D maybe TRBD1 (6 bases). CDR3 length equals 13 residues. The V end was cut by 5 bases, the J end by 0 bases, with 9 bases between. Germline-derived CDR1 and CDR2 are SGHRS and YFSETQ. CDR3 region: CASRTTGSYEQYF. The CDR3 DNA reads as TGCGCCAGCAGAACGACAGGCTCCTACGAGCAGTACTTC.

For this clone: This may be a read error: a much more frequent sequence differs by one nucleotide. The rearrangement links TRBV7-6 to TRBJ2-5; D remains unclear. Trimming shortened V by 1 base and J by 0 bases, and 3 bases separated the two germline ends. This CDR3 is 13 amino acids long. Germline CDR1 SGHVS, CDR2 FNYEAQ. The CDR3 sequence is CASSLGHQETQYF. In DNA, the CDR3 is TGTGCCAGCAGCTTAGGGCACCAAGAGACCCAGTACTTC.

The sample holds a few counts of this clone. The V and J genes are TRBV5-4 and TRBJ2-2, with TRBD2 matching 7 bases. The trim removed 4 bases at V and 0 bases at J, leaving 6 bases unmatched. The CDR3 has 16 amino acids. Germline CDR1 is SGHNT and CDR2 is YYREEE (reference sequence). The CDR3 sequence: CASSPSAGANTGELFF. The CDR3 nucleotides read TGTGCCAGCAGCCCGTCCGCGGGAGCGAACACCGGGGAGCTGTTTTTT.

CDR3 loop: CASSPDRFAYNSPLHF. CDR3 sequence (DNA): TGTGCCAGCAGCCCAGACAGGTTCGCCTATAATTCACCCCTCCACTTT. The chain has TRBV21-1 and TRBJ1-6; the DNA was not compared with TRBD1, the D call given in the table. TRBV21-1 is given as a pseudogene. The CDR3 extends over 16 amino acids.

This rearrangement joins TRBV19 to TRBJ1-6; a weak D match, TRBD1 (5 bases). The CDR3 extends over 15 amino acids. From germline, CDR1 is LNHDA and CDR2 SQIVND (reference sequence). Between the trimmed V and J ends, which lost 3 bases and 8 bases, there was a span of 14 bases. CDR3 region: CASSMAGSRDSPLHF. The CDR3 DNA reads as TGTGCCAGTAGTATGGCAGGGAGCCGAGATTCACCCCTCCACTTT.

The genes are TRBV7-2 and TRBJ2-1; no firm D call. Germline CDR1 and CDR2: SGHTA and FQGNSA. This CDR3 is built from 14 residues. With 5 bases removed from V and 6 bases from J, the gap between germline ends came to 14 bases. DNA for the CDR3: TGTGCCAGCAGCCCCGCGTTCGTGGCCAATGAGCAGTTCTTC. Translation gives CASSPAFVANEQFF.

The rearrangement links TRBV9 to TRBJ2-3, with a weak D call TRBD1 (5 bases). V dropped 0 bases and J dropped 2 bases, with 13 bases sitting between them. Germline CDR1 is SGDLS and CDR2 is YYNGEE. This CDR3 comprises 16 residues. DNA of the CDR3: TGTGCCAGCAGCGTAGCCGGGCAGGGCCCCACAGATACGCAGTATTTT. It codes for CASSVAGQGPTDTQYF.

This rearrangement joins TRBV18 to TRBJ2-3; D gene uncertain. The germline CDR1 and CDR2 sequences are KGHSH and LQKENI. V shed 4 bases and J shed 5 bases, with 10 bases lying between them. CDR3 size: 13 residues. The CDR3 loop is CASSQGTGDTQYF. The CDR3 DNA follows: TGTGCCAGCTCACAGGGAACGGGAGATACGCAGTATTTT. The variable domain in full, completed from reference TRBV18 and TRBJ2-3, reads NAGVMQNPRHLVRRRGQEARLRCSPMKGHSHVYWYRQLPEEGLKFMVYLQKENIIDESGMPKERFSAEFPKEGPSILRIQQVVRGDSAAYFCASSQGTGDTQYFGPGTRLTVL.

This chain joins TRBV4-1 and TRBJ2-7, with D tentatively TRBD1 (6 bases). The CDR3 extends over 16 amino acids. Germline V gives CDR1 MGHRA, CDR2 YSYEKL. With 2 bases removed from V and 1 base from J, the gap between germline ends came to 15 bases. The CDR3: CASSQLTGSSSYEQYF. The CDR3 nucleotides read TGCGCCAGCAGCCAACTTACAGGGTCGTCGTCCTACGAGCAGTACTTC.

The J gene is TRBJ2-7, the V gene TRBV5-1, with D perhaps given as TRBD1 or TRBD2 (5 bases each). The V and J ends lost 5 bases and 0 bases respectively, with 12 bases between them. Looked up from germline, CDR1 is SGHRS and CDR2 is YFSETQ. The CDR3 spans 14 residues. CDR3 sequence reads: CASSQVGASYEQYF. CDR3 nucleotides: TGCGCCAGCAGTCAGGTCGGGGCCTCCTACGAGCAGTACTTC.

The rearrangement links TRBV11-2 to TRBJ2-7, with a weak D call TRBD1 (5 bases). Trimming left V 2 bases short and J 5 bases short, with 13 bases between. CDR3 length: 14 amino acids. Germline loops: CDR1 SGHAT, CDR2 FQNNGV. CDR3 protein: CASSLLAQGHEQYF. In nucleotides, the CDR3 is TGTGCCAGCAGCTTATTGGCCCAGGGCCACGAGCAGTACTTC.

This clone was observed a few times. This chain uses TRBV5-6 with TRBJ2-7; D remains ambiguous. V was clipped by 0 bases and J by 10 bases, with 14 bases between them. The CDR3 has 13 residues. CDR1 and CDR2 from the germline V gene are SGHDT and YYEEEE. CDR3 loop: CASSLAGPSEQYF. The CDR3 bases are TGTGCCAGCAGCTTGGCTGGCCCCTCGGAACAGTACTTC.

With regard to this clone: With a much larger clone just one base away, this may be a read error. Other DNA sequences in this sample translate to the same CDR3. The chain combines TRBV11-2 with TRBJ1-3, with a tentative D call TRBD1 (5 bases). The germline gives CDR1 SGHAT, CDR2 FQNNGV. Trimming took 0 bases from V and 0 from J, leaving 6 bases between them. This CDR3 is 15 amino acids long. The DNA for the CDR3 is TGTGCCAGCAGCTTAGATAGGGGCTCTGGAAACACCATATATTTT. It specifies CASSLDRGSGNTIYF.

CDR3 in amino acids: CASSLGSGSTGELFF. The DNA for the CDR3 is TGTGCCAGCAGCTTAGGTAGCGGGAGCACCGGGGAGCTGTTTTTT. The V and J genes are TRBV7-9 and TRBJ2-2, with TRBD2 identical over 9 bases. Trimming cost V 1 base and J 4 bases; bases outside gene matches: 1. The CDR3 contains 15 residues. Germline V gene sequence: CDR1 SEHNR, CDR2 FQNEAQ (reference sequence).

A word on this clone: In the same sample, other DNA sequences code for this CDR3. The chain recombines TRBV28 with TRBJ1-6; TRBD1 matches at 12 bases. The trim removed 6 bases at V and 10 bases at J, leaving 4 bases unmatched. The CDR3 spans 14 residues. Germline values: CDR1 MDHEN, CDR2 SYDVKM. Here the CDR3 DNA reads TGTGCCAGCAGGGGGACAGGGGGCCGCTCACCCCTCCACTTT. Translation gives CASRGTGGRSPLHF.

The genes are TRBV5-5 and TRBJ2-7, with D perhaps matching TRBD2 (6 bases). The CDR3 has 14 amino acids. V lost 3 bases and J lost 4, with 14 bases in between. CDR1 is SGHKS, CDR2 YYEKEE, per germline (reference sequence). CDR3 protein: CASSSSKLAYEQYF. The DNA for the CDR3 is TGTGCCAGCAGCTCTAGTAAGCTAGCGTACGAGCAGTACTTC.

This chain joins TRBV11-2 and TRBJ2-7, with D possibly matching TRBD2 (5 bases). With 2 bases removed from V and 3 bases from J, the gap between germline ends came to 14 bases. Germline values: CDR1 SGHAT, CDR2 FQNNGV. This CDR3 is built from 15 residues. CDR3 bases: TGTGCCAGCAGCTTAAGGACGGGCGCGGGCTACGAGCAGTACTTC. It specifies CASSLRTGAGYEQYF. The variable domain in full, completed from reference TRBV11-2 and TRBJ2-7, reads EAGVAQSPRYKIIEKRQSVAFWCNPISGHATLYWYQQILGQGPKLLIQFQNNGVVDDSQLPKDRFSAERLKGVDSTLKIQPAKLEDSAVYLCASSLRTGAGYEQYFGPGTRLTVT.

J is TRBJ2-7 and V is TRBV5-1, with D tentatively TRBD1 or TRBD2 (5 bases each). The CDR3 consists of 13 residues. Trimming removed 5 bases from V and 5 bases from J, with 14 bases in between. Germline V gene data show CDR1 as SGHRS and CDR2 as YFSETQ. The CDR3: CASSQRDQDEQYF. CDR3 coding DNA: TGCGCCAGCAGTCAAAGGGACCAGGACGAGCAGTACTTC.

The rearrangement joins TRBV7-2 to TRBJ2-1, with TRBD2 matching over 7 bases. Germline V lookup: CDR1 SGHTA, CDR2 FQGNSA. This CDR3 region has 16 residues. The J segment lost 3 bases and the V segment lost 0 bases, leaving 5 bases of the junction unmatched. This chain's CDR3 is CASSLARSGNYNEQFF. CDR3 bases: TGTGCCAGCAGCTTAGCGCGCAGCGGGAACTACAATGAGCAGTTCTTC.

This chain connects TRBV4-2 to TRBJ1-4; 8 bases fit TRBD1. Trimming at V came to 1 base and at J to 8 bases, leaving 6 bases not matched to a gene. Germline lookup yields CDR1 LGHNA and CDR2 YNFKEQ. The CDR3 runs 15 residues. CDR3 nucleotide sequence: TGTGCCAGCAGCCAAGTAGGGACAGGTGGAGAAAAACTGTTTTTT. Its protein is CASSQVGTGGEKLFF.

The CDR3 loop reads CASSLAGTGFSGANVLTF. CDR3 sequence (DNA): TGTGCCAGCAGCCTAGCCGGGACAGGGTTTTCTGGGGCCAACGTCCTGACTTTC. The chain combines TRBV9 with TRBJ2-6, with 9 bases identical to TRBD1. The CDR3 extends over 18 amino acids. The trim removed 4 bases at V and 1 base at J, leaving 9 bases unmatched. From germline, CDR1 is SGDLS and CDR2 YYNGEE.

This clone was observed once. The rearrangement links TRBV5-1 to TRBJ1-4; 9 bases match TRBD1. Germline CDR1 and CDR2: SGHRS and YFSETQ. The V segment lost 2 bases and the J segment 8 bases; nucleotides outside the gene matches: 4. The CDR3 runs 14 residues. CDR3 sequence reads: CASSLQGADEKLFF. The CDR3, as DNA: TGCGCCAGCAGCTTACAGGGGGCTGACGAAAAACTGTTTTTT.

Only a few counts were recorded for this clone. J is TRBJ2-2 and V is TRBV6-5; no clear D. The V and J ends lost 6 bases and 6 bases respectively, with 8 bases between them. Germline V gene data show CDR1 as MNHEY and CDR2 as SVGAGI. The CDR3 is made up of 12 amino acids. The CDR3 region has the DNA TGTGCCAGCAGATACAGAGCCGGGGAGCTGTTTTTT. Its translation is CASRYRAGELFF.

On this clone itself: At one of its ends the junction is not consistent with the germline gene, which may arise from a read error. V and J are TRBV2 and TRBJ2-5; the D gene could be TRBD1 or TRBD2 (6 bases each). This CDR3 is built from 13 residues. Germline values: CDR1 SNHLY, CDR2 FYNNEI. The CDR3 spells CASSAHTGAGQDF. DNA for the CDR3: TGTGCCAGCAGTGCCCACACGGGGGCAGGCCAGGACTTC.